The clone carrying this TCR beta chain was recorded a few times. The data stem from a study of blood T cell repertoires in COVID-19. Clones were sequenced by immunoSEQ multiplex PCR, and TCRdb holds only the in-frame ones, with some missing. The sample consists of about 110,000 clones, 85% of them appearing once. Germline CDR1 SNHLY, CDR2 FYNNEI. The V segment lost 8 bases and the J segment 3 bases; nucleotides outside the gene matches: 6. This CDR3 has 14 amino acids. This rearrangement joins TRBV2 to TRBJ2-2; 7 bases agree with TRBD2. This sequence originates from a man aged 45 to 65 with acute or convalescent COVID-19. The sequencing sample was made of peripheral blood. This chain's CDR3 is CASLAGVHTGELFF. In DNA, the CDR3 is TGTGCCAGCCTTGCGGGAGTTCACACCGGGGAGCTGTTTTTT.